The 3 T cell receptor beta chains presented below share a single source sample, sequenced in a study of cytomegalovirus exposure and HLA in healthy donors. The PCR employed 60 Vbeta primers together with 13 Jbeta primers. Here immunoSEQ multiplex PCR was the method, and the copy in TCRdb shows in-frame clones only, minus some. The repertoire holds 200,000 to 250,000 clones, with approximately 80% as singletons. Sequenced input: PBMCs. The receptors derive from a man aged 40-55 years in good health and CMV-seronegative.

This chain uses TRBV5-6 with TRBJ1-5; the D gene is possibly TRBD1 (6 bases). CDR1 and CDR2 (germline): SGHDT, YYEEEE. V lost 2 bases, J lost 4 bases, and 19 bases lay in between. The CDR3 runs to 17 residues. CDR3 region: CASSFGGLGGANQPQHF. DNA of the CDR3: TGTGCCAGCAGCTTTGGGGGGTTGGGGGGGGCGAATCAGCCCCAGCATTTT.

V and J are TRBV21-1 and TRBJ1-5; the DNA was not used to check the table's D call, TRBD1. TRBV21-1 is a pseudogene. CDR3 length equals 15 residues. The CDR3: CASSPQGASNQPQHF. CDR3 in DNA: TGTGCCAGCAGTCCACAGGGTGCAAGCAATCAGCCCCAGCATTTT.

The genes are TRBV28 and TRBJ2-7; D is perhaps TRBD1 (5 bases). This CDR3 contains 14 residues. CDR1 is MDHEN, CDR2 SYDVKM, per germline. With 3 bases removed from V and 0 bases from J, the gap between germline ends came to 9 bases. CDR3 loop: CASSLQGFSYEQYF. CDR3 bases: TGTGCCAGCAGTTTGCAGGGATTCTCCTACGAGCAGTACTTC.